Listed below are T cell receptor beta chains from one sample, sequenced in a study of cytomegalovirus exposure and HLA in healthy donors. Assay used: immunoSEQ multiplex PCR; TCRdb lists only in-frame clones, some missing. The data show 110,000 to 150,000 clones, roughly 93% seen once. Sequencing used PBMCs. These receptor sequences come from a man younger than 35 in good health and CMV-seropositive. Each CDR3 is given with its conserved first and last residue. D genes are given only for firm matches. Where a row states a size, it is once, few, many or the class of an expanded clone; other rows omit it.

clone size	D gene	J gene	V gene	CDR3 DNA	CDR3 protein
-	TRBD2	TRBJ2-7	TRBV28	TGTGCCAGCAGCCAGGTAGGGCTAGCGGAAGCTGAGCAGTACTTC	CASSQVGLAEAEQYF
once	TRBD1	TRBJ1-4	TRBV15	TGTGCCACCAGCAGTACAGGGGAGGAAGGAGAAAAACTGTTTTTT	CATSSTGEEGEKLFF
-	-	TRBJ2-7	TRBV7-9	TGTGCCAGCAGCTTAGTTAACCGGGAATTAAACGAGCAGTACTTC	CASSLVNRELNEQYF
-	-	TRBJ1-1	TRBV2	TGTGCCAGCAGGGGGGGAGTTTTGAACACTGAAGCTTTCTTT	CASRGGVLNTEAFF
once	TRBD2	TRBJ2-1	TRBV27	TGTGCCAGCCGAGGACTAGCGGTCCACAATGAGCAGTTCTTC	CASRGLAVHNEQFF
once	TRBD2	TRBJ2-1	TRBV5-6	TGTGCCAGCAGCTGGACTAGCGATCGTGTCAGCAATGAGCAGTTCTTC	CASSWTSDRVSNEQFF
-	TRBD2	TRBJ2-2	TRBV15	TGTGCCAGGCGGGAGGATACCACCGGGGAGCTGTTTTTT	CARREDTTGELFF
-	-	TRBJ1-2	TRBV10-3	TGTGCCATCAGCACCCAAAGGGGTGGCTACACCTTC	CAISTQRGGYTF
-	-	TRBJ2-5	TRBV7-9	TGTGCCAGCAGGCTCAACCTGACTCCACTAGAAGGAGGAGAGACCCAGTACTTC	CASRLNLTPLEGGETQYF
-	-	TRBJ2-5	TRBV5-6	TGTGCCAGCAGCTTGTGGAGAGCGTGGGAGACCCAGTACTTC	CASSLWRAWETQYF
-	-	TRBJ2-5	TRBV18	TGTGCCAGCTCACCGGGGCAGCAAGAGACCCAGTACTTC	CASSPGQQETQYF
-	-	TRBJ2-1	TRBV29-1	TGCAGCGTTGATTCCATCTACAATGAGCAGTTCTTC	CSVDSIYNEQFF
-	TRBD1	TRBJ1-1	TRBV28	TGTGCCAGCAGTGATCGGGACAGGGGATTTTTGAACACTGAAGCTTTCTTT	CASSDRDRGFLNTEAFF
-	-	TRBJ2-5	TRBV7-3	TGTGCCAGCAGCTTAACGTTGGCAGGGGGGCAAGAGACCCAGTACTTC	CASSLTLAGGQETQYF
-	TRBD1	TRBJ2-1	TRBV19	TGTGCCAGTAGTCGGGACAGCTACAATGAGCAGTTCTTC	CASSRDSYNEQFF
-	-	TRBJ1-2	TRBV30	TGTGCCTGGAGTGAAAGGGGCTTAGGGAACTCTGGCTACACCTTC	CAWSERGLGNSGYTF
-	-	TRBJ2-7	TRBV27	TGTGCCAGCAGGCTTGGGGGGGCCGGCGAGCAGTACTTC	CASRLGGAGEQYF
-	TRBD2	TRBJ2-5	TRBV28	TGTGCCAGCAGCTGGACTAGCGGGAGCCCCGGAGAGACCCAGTACTTC	CASSWTSGSPGETQYF
few	-	TRBJ2-7	TRBV2	TGTGCCAGCAGTGAAAGCAGGTCTGGCTCCTACGAGCAGTACTTC	CASSESRSGSYEQYF
-	-	TRBJ1-1	TRBV2	TGTGCCAGCAGTGAGGTGGAGGGGACTGAAGCTTTCTTT	CASSEVEGTEAFF
-	-	TRBJ2-7	TRBV7-9	TGTGCCAGCAGCTTAGCGGCTGTGACTACCTACGAGCAGTACTTC	CASSLAAVTTYEQYF
-	-	TRBJ2-7	TRBV27	TGTGCCAGCGGGGCTGGGCCATTCTACGAGCAGTACTTC	CASGAGPFYEQYF
-	TRBD1	TRBJ1-1	TRBV27	TGTGCCAGCAGTTTATCCCAAAGGACAGGGGACACTGAAGCTTTCTTT	CASSLSQRTGDTEAFF
-	-	TRBJ2-1	TRBV13	TGTGCCAGCAGCCCATACGGGACAAATCCCTACAATGAGCAGTTCTTC	CASSPYGTNPYNEQFF
-	-	TRBJ2-3	TRBV7-9	TGTGCCAGCAGCTTAGCCGACAGGGATACGCAGTATTTT	CASSLADRDTQYF
-	-	TRBJ1-5	TRBV2	TGTGCCAGCAGTGCTGGACAGTATCAGCCCCAGCATTTT	CASSAGQYQPQHF
-	TRBD2	TRBJ2-1	TRBV5-4	TGTGCCAGCAGCTCCTCTAGCGGAACCTACAATGAGCAGTTCTTC	CASSSSSGTYNEQFF
-	-	TRBJ2-2	TRBV14	TGTGCCAGCAGTTACCTAATCACCACCGGGGAGCTGTTTTTT	CASSYLITTGELFF
few	-	TRBJ1-5	TRBV28	TGTGCCAGCAGCCCCCCGGGGGAGCCCCAGCATTTT	CASSPPGEPQHF
-	TRBD2	TRBJ2-7	TRBV10-3	TGTGCCACACTAGCGGGAGAACCCTACGAGCAGTACTTC	CATLAGEPYEQYF
-	-	TRBJ2-3	TRBV5-1	TGCGCCAGCAGTAGTCAGCCGAGGGATACGCAGTATTTT	CASSSQPRDTQYF
-	-	TRBJ1-3	TRBV7-2	TGTGCCAGCAGCTTAGAGGGGACTTCTGGAAACACCATATATTTT	CASSLEGTSGNTIYF
-	-	TRBJ1-2	TRBV6-6	TGTGCCAGCAGTACCTGGGAGATCACCCGCTATGGCTACACCTTC	CASSTWEITRYGYTF
-	-	TRBJ2-7	TRBV27	TGTGCCAGCAGTTTGGGCAGGGGCTCCTACGAGCAGTACTTC	CASSLGRGSYEQYF
once	-	TRBJ1-4	TRBV27	TGTGCCAGCAGTTTAGCCAGATCAGCAACTAATGAAAAACTGTTTTTT	CASSLARSATNEKLFF
-	TRBD2	TRBJ2-2	TRBV28	TGTGCCAGCAGTGCCCCCGGAGCGGGAGTTAAGACCGGGGAGCTGTTTTTT	CASSAPGAGVKTGELFF
-	-	TRBJ2-1	TRBV6-6	TGTGCCAGCACCTGGGGCCTTCAAAATGAGCAGTTCTTC	CASTWGLQNEQFF
-	-	TRBJ1-2	TRBV9	TGTGCCAGCAGCGTAGGGGACATGTCTATGGAGGGCTACACCTTC	CASSVGDMSMEGYTF
-	TRBD2	TRBJ2-1	TRBV15	TGTGCCACCAGCAGAGCACCGGGAGGATACAATGAGCAGTTCTTC	CATSRAPGGYNEQFF
-	-	TRBJ2-5	TRBV6-5	TGTGCCAGCAAATCCGGCAGGGACCAAGAGACCCAGTACTTC	CASKSGRDQETQYF
-	-	TRBJ1-2	TRBV7-9	TGTGCCAGCAGCTTCCCTGGTGGAGGGAGATTCTATGGCTACACCTTC	CASSFPGGGRFYGYTF
-	-	TRBJ2-5	TRBV7-2	TGTGCCAGCAGCTTCTGGCGGGACCAAGAGACCCAGTACTTC	CASSFWRDQETQYF
-	-	TRBJ2-1	TRBV5-6	TGTGCCAGCACTCCGCTAGTGCTCGCGAGCAATGAGCAGTTCTTC	CASTPLVLASNEQFF
-	-	TRBJ2-7	TRBV5-6	TGTGCCAGCAGCTTAAGATGGACAGAGCAGTACTTC	CASSLRWTEQYF
-	TRBD2	TRBJ2-7	TRBV11-2	TGTGCCAGCAGCGAAGGATGGGCGGGAGACCTTTCCTACGAGCAGTACTTC	CASSEGWAGDLSYEQYF
-	-	TRBJ2-7	TRBV28	TGTGCCAGCAGTTTACGACAGGTTTTATACGAGCAGTACTTC	CASSLRQVLYEQYF
-	TRBD2	TRBJ2-7	TRBV19	TGTGCCAGTAGTCTCGCTTTCGGGAGGGATTACGAGCAGTACTTC	CASSLAFGRDYEQYF
once	TRBD1	TRBJ1-1	TRBV18	TGTGCCAGCTCAACCAGACAGGGGGACGCTGAAGCTTTCTTT	CASSTRQGDAEAFF
-	-	TRBJ1-1	TRBV28	TGTGCCAGCAGTCCTCCCCGGCAGGGATGGGCTTTCTTT	CASSPPRQGWAFF
-	TRBD2	TRBJ2-3	TRBV2	TGTGCCAGCAGTGAGCGGGCTAGCGGGAGCACAGATACGCAGTATTTT	CASSERASGSTDTQYF
once	-	TRBJ2-2	TRBV7-9	TGTGCCAGCAGCCAACTCCGGGACACTCTCGGGGAGCTGTTTTTT	CASSQLRDTLGELFF
once	-	TRBJ2-1	TRBV9	TGTGCCAGCAGCCCAACGACTAACTATGAGCAGTTCTTC	CASSPTTNYEQFF
-	-	TRBJ1-1	TRBV5-1	TGCGCCAGCAGCTTGTCCAGGGGCACTGAAGCTTTCTTT	CASSLSRGTEAFF
-	-	TRBJ1-1	TRBV18	TGTGCCAGCTCAGGAATATTACAGGGGAACACTGAAGCTTTCTTT	CASSGILQGNTEAFF
-	TRBD1	TRBJ2-7	TRBV5-5	TGTGCCAGCAGCCCGGGACAGGGGTTCTACGAGCAGTACTTC	CASSPGQGFYEQYF